Listed here are 25 T cell receptor beta chains from one sample, sequenced in a study of human T cells and chemical hapten exposure. MiXCR was run by TCRdb on the RACE reads, yielding one entry per CDR3 protein. Seen here are roughly 94,000 distinct CDR3 sequences, about 9.3% observed once, and the top ten hold about 2%. Stated time point: patch test 2, 6 weeks after DPC sensitization. The treatment: therapeutic diphenylcyclopropenone sensitization with weekly scalp DPC. Here the sequenced sample was whole blood, taken in connection with sensitization to the hapten diphenylcyclopropenone (DPC). The receptor set was obtained from a woman in her thirties or forties with alopecia areata. Some clones in this sample may be carry-over from other donors' samples.

At least ten counts were recorded for this clonotype. This chain uses TRBV28 with TRBJ1-5; D not resolved. This CDR3 is built from 12 residues. Germline V lookup: CDR1 MDHEN, CDR2 SYDVKM. V was shortened by 5 bases and J by 7 bases, with 9 bases between the two germline ends. The CDR3 nucleotides read TGTGCCAGCAGTCGGGGTGAGCAGCCCCAGCATTTT. Translated, it gives CASSRGEQPQHF.

There are a few counts of this clonotype. The chain recombines TRBV7-2 with TRBJ2-5; 10 bases match TRBD2. The V gene's germline CDR1 is SGHTA and CDR2 FQGNSA. The V and J ends lost 2 bases and 2 bases, in that order; junction bases with no gene match: 2. The CDR3 length is 15 residues. CDR3 region: CASSLQAGGQETQYF. Written as DNA, the CDR3 is TGTGCCAGCAGCTTACAAGCGGGAGGGCAAGAGACCCAGTACTTC.

Only a few counts were recorded for this clonotype. V and J are TRBV20-1 and TRBJ2-2; D gene unclear. Trimming took 3 bases from V and 6 from J, leaving 8 bases between them. The CDR3 covers 12 residues. The germline V gene has CDR1 DFQATT and CDR2 SNEGSKA (reference sequence). Here the CDR3 DNA reads TGCAGTGCTAGTGACGTGGCCGGGGAGCTGTTTTTT. This encodes CSASDVAGELFF.

The sample holds many counts of this clonotype. V gene TRBV7-9 combines with J gene TRBJ2-7; tentatively, D is TRBD1 (6 bases). CDR3 length equals 13 residues. Deletions cut 2 bases from V and 6 bases from J, with 11 bases between. Germline assignment: CDR1 SEHNR and CDR2 FQNEAQ (reference sequence). Here the CDR3 DNA reads TGTGCCAGCAGCTTATCAGCAGGGGCCGAGCAGTACTTC. Translating gives CASSLSAGAEQYF.

Ten or more counts support this clonotype. The V gene is TRBV30, the J gene TRBJ1-5; TRBD1 agrees at 8 bases. The CDR3 contains 14 residues. CDR1 and CDR2 (germline): GTSNPN, SVGIG (reference sequence). After removal of 0 bases from V and 6 bases from J, the junction contained 4 bases not matched to a gene. CDR3: CAWSVGQGIQPQHF. In DNA, the CDR3 is TGTGCCTGGAGTGTTGGACAGGGCATTCAGCCCCAGCATTTT.

This clonotype was detected many times. This chain uses TRBV7-8 with TRBJ2-2, with D perhaps matching TRBD1 (8 bases). The V and J ends lost 4 bases and 6 bases respectively, with 27 bases between them. The length of the CDR3 is 19 residues. Germline V CDR1 and CDR2: SGHVS, FQNEAQ. The CDR3 reads CASSSTRPWTGRVPGELFF. CDR3 in DNA: TGTGCCAGCAGCTCTACCCGACCTTGGACAGGGAGGGTCCCCGGGGAGCTGTTTTTT.

This clonotype was seen a handful of times. V is TRBV20-1 and J is TRBJ2-7; D is possibly TRBD1 (6 bases). Trimming took 5 bases from V and 0 from J, leaving 11 bases between them. Per germline, CDR1 DFQATT and CDR2 SNEGSKA (reference sequence). This CDR3 comprises 13 residues. CDR3 bases: TGCAGTGCTGAAGGACAGAACTCCTACGAGCAGTACTTC. Translation gives CSAEGQNSYEQYF.

The chain couples TRBV6-2 or TRBV6-3 to TRBJ1-4; D gene unclear. Trimming left V 1 base short and J 0 bases short, with 6 bases between. This CDR3 is 15 amino acids long. Germline CDR1 reads MNHEY; CDR2 reads SVGEGT. The CDR3 is CASSYYSPTNEKLFF. CDR3 DNA: TGTGCCAGCAGTTACTACAGCCCAACTAATGAAAAACTGTTTTTT.

This clonotype showed up many times. An end of the junction differs from the germline gene, which may be a read error. The genes are TRBV7-7 and TRBJ2-5; no firm D call. The CDR3 runs to 13 residues. Germline CDR1 and CDR2: SSHAT and FNYEAQ (reference sequence). The CDR3 region has the DNA TGTGCTAGCAGCTTAGCCCCTCAAGAGACCCAGTACTTC. Its protein product is CASSLAPQETQYF.

The chain has TRBV3-1 and TRBJ1-2; D gene ambiguous. Trimming left V 3 bases short and J 2 bases short, with 7 bases between. CDR1 is LGHDT and CDR2 is YNNKEL in the germline V gene (reference sequence). The CDR3 covers 13 residues. The CDR3 spells CASSQTQNYGYTF. For the CDR3, the DNA is TGTGCCAGCAGCCAGACACAAAACTATGGCTACACCTTC. The variable domain in full, with the rest retrieved from reference TRBV3-1 and TRBJ1-2, is DTAVSQTPKYLVTQMGNDKSIKCEQNLGHDTMYWYKQDSKKFLKIMFSYNNKELIINETVPNRFSPKSPDKAHLNLHINSLELGDSAVYFCASSQTQNYGYTFGSGTRLTVV.

This chain links TRBV7-2 with TRBJ1-3; possibly TRBD1 for D (6 bases). Trimming took 0 bases from V and 4 from J, leaving 13 bases between them. Germline V gives CDR1 SGHTA, CDR2 FQGNSA. The CDR3 runs to 16 residues. As DNA, the CDR3 is TGTGCCAGCAGCTTAGCTGGGGGGGCGCGAGGAAACACCATATATTTT. It translates to CASSLAGGARGNTIYF.

This clonotype was seen a handful of times. This chain links TRBV18 with TRBJ1-4; possibly TRBD1 for D (6 bases). The ends were cut back, 6 bases at V and 6 bases at J, with 11 bases in the middle. Per the germline V gene, CDR1 is KGHSH and CDR2 is LQKENI. The CDR3 contains 13 residues. The CDR3 DNA is TGTGCCAGCTCTGGGGGCATAGATGAAAAACTGTTTTTT. It specifies CASSGGIDEKLFF.

This clonotype has a count of ten or more. The chain links TRBV7-2 to TRBJ1-6, with D possibly TRBD1 on 5 matching bases. This CDR3 has 15 residues. Trimming removed 0 bases from V and 13 bases from J, with 16 bases in between. Germline V gives CDR1 SGHTA, CDR2 FQGNSA. As DNA, the CDR3 is TGTGCCAGCAGCTTAGCGCTGAGGGGCTCGGGTCCCCTCCACTTT. It is translated as CASSLALRGSGPLHF.

This clonotype was seen only a few times. J is TRBJ2-2 and V is TRBV6-5, with 9 bases identical to TRBD1. CDR1 is MNHEY, CDR2 SVGAGI, per germline. The CDR3 loop spans 14 amino acids. Germline trimming cut 6 bases from V and 6 bases from J; bases unmatched to any gene: 5. CDR3: CASSLDRGSGELFF. Here the CDR3 DNA reads TGTGCCAGCAGCTTGGACAGGGGATCCGGGGAGCTGTTTTTT.

This chain uses TRBV20-1 with TRBJ1-2; D is undetermined. The CDR3 is made up of 12 amino acids. V lost 6 bases to trimming and J lost 2 bases, with 10 bases between them. Germline CDR1 is DFQATT and CDR2 is SNEGSKA (reference sequence). The CDR3 sequence: CSAVFRNYGYTF. The CDR3 DNA reads as TGCAGTGCGGTCTTCAGGAACTATGGCTACACCTTC.

The V call is TRBV20-1, the J call TRBJ2-5; no definite D call. V was cut by 0 bases and J by 4 bases, with 6 bases left in between. The CDR3 is 12 amino acids. Per the germline V gene, CDR1 is DFQATT and CDR2 is SNEGSKA (reference sequence). CDR3 nucleotides: TGCAGTGCTAGAGATAACGGAGAGACCCAGTACTTC. Residues: CSARDNGETQYF.

The chain has TRBV7-2 and TRBJ2-5, with D hard to call. V lost 5 bases to trimming and J lost 0 bases, with 7 bases between them. CDR1 is SGHTA and CDR2 is FQGNSA in the germline V gene. There are 13 residues in the CDR3. The CDR3 sequence: CASSPLYQETQYF. Written as DNA, the CDR3 is TGTGCCAGCAGCCCCCTGTACCAAGAGACCCAGTACTTC. The variable domain in full, with the rest retrieved from reference TRBV7-2 and TRBJ2-5, is GAGVSQSPSNKVTEKGKDVELRCDPISGHTALYWYRQSLGQGLEFLIYFQGNSAPDKSGLPSDRFSAERTGGSVSTLTIQRTQQEDSAVYLCASSPLYQETQYFGPGTRLLVL.

The J gene is TRBJ2-3, the V gene TRBV20-1, with 9 positions matching TRBD1. This CDR3 region has 14 residues. Trimming at V came to 5 bases and at J to 1 base, leaving 4 bases not matched to a gene. Germline V lookup: CDR1 DFQATT, CDR2 SNEGSKA (reference sequence). The CDR3 here is CSAGHRGRTDTQYF. CDR3 nucleotide sequence: TGCAGTGCTGGTCACAGGGGGCGCACAGATACGCAGTATTTT.

The chain employs TRBV15 and TRBJ1-4; D is undetermined. The CDR3 has 16 residues. V lost 1 base to trimming and J lost 4 bases, with 13 bases between them. Germline loops: CDR1 LNHNV, CDR2 YYDKDF (reference sequence). This CDR3 reads CATSRGTATINEKLFF. CDR3 DNA sequence: TGTGCCACCAGCAGAGGAACAGCGACTATTAATGAAAAACTGTTTTTT.

The table lists this clonotype with many counts. The rearrangement joins TRBV5-1 to TRBJ1-3; no clear D gene. Germline V gene data show CDR1 as SGHRS and CDR2 as YFSETQ. V lost 5 bases to trimming and J lost 0 bases, with 15 bases between them. The CDR3 totals 16 residues. The CDR3 nucleotides are TGCGCCAGCAGTGAAAACCCCCTGAGCTCTGGAAACACCATATATTTT. Translated: CASSENPLSSGNTIYF.

This clonotype appeared many times. The chain employs TRBV2 and TRBJ2-3, with 7 bases that match TRBD2. This CDR3 region has 13 residues. J lost 8 bases, V lost 2 bases, and 4 bases had no gene match. CDR1 is SNHLY, CDR2 FYNNEI, per germline. CDR3 amino acids: CASSESGESTQYF. CDR3 DNA: TGTGCCAGCAGTGAAAGCGGGGAATCTACGCAGTATTTT.

Ten or more counts support this clonotype. The rearrangement uses TRBV5-1 and TRBJ2-7; unclear D gene. Trimming took off 0 bases at V and 3 bases at J, with 10 bases between the two ends. The CDR3 totals 14 residues. Germline V CDR1 and CDR2: SGHRS, YFSETQ. The CDR3 DNA is TGCGCCAGCAGCTTGGGACTCCCGGACTACGAGCAGTACTTC. This gives the protein CASSLGLPDYEQYF. Supplemented by reference TRBV5-1 and TRBJ2-7, the full variable domain reads KAGVTQTPRYLIKTRGQQVTLSCSPISGHRSVSWYQQTPGQGLQFLFEYFSETQRNKGNFPGRFSGRQFSNSRSEMNVSTLELGDSALYLCASSLGLPDYEQYFGPGTRLTVT.

There are a few counts of this clonotype. The CDR3 DNA reads as TGTGCCAGCAACAGGGCCGACTCTAACGAGCAGTACTTC. Amino acid sequence: CASNRADSNEQYF. The V and J genes are TRBV28 and TRBJ2-7; TRBD1 might be the D (6 bases). This CDR3 region has 13 residues. Trimming pared 7 bases from V and 5 bases from J, leaving 15 bases between. Germline lookup yields CDR1 MDHEN and CDR2 SYDVKM.

Ten or more counts support this clonotype. The chain links TRBV29-1 to TRBJ1-1; D possibly corresponds to TRBD1 (5 bases). The V end lost 3 bases, the J end lost 4 bases, and 15 bases lay between the germline ends. Germline V gene lookup returns CDR1 SQVTM and CDR2 ANQGSEA. The CDR3 covers 14 residues. As DNA, the CDR3 is TGCAGCGTTGACCCATCTTCCGGGACCACTGAAGCTTTCTTT. It codes for CSVDPSSGTTEAFF.

This clonotype has ten or more counts. The chain couples TRBV6-2 or TRBV6-3 to TRBJ2-3, with D hard to call. Trimming took 10 bases from V and 4 from J, leaving 18 bases between them. The CDR3 covers 14 residues. In germline, CDR1 is MNHEY, CDR2 SVGEGT. The CDR3 region is CATGPAVGPDTQYF. As DNA, the CDR3 is TGTGCCACGGGTCCGGCTGTCGGGCCAGATACGCAGTATTTT.